This is a list of T cell receptor beta chains from one sample in a study of Tregs in tolerant kidney transplant recipients. The table came from immunoSEQ multiplex PCR; TCRdb's copy has only in-frame clones and leaves some out. The profile shows 240,000 or so clones, around 81% of them singletons. The sequenced sample consisted of CD4+ T cells from blood. These receptors were obtained from a human donor in good health. Each CDR3 is given with its conserved first and last residue. D genes are given only for firm matches. Only some rows state a clone size, as once, few, many or a class for expanded clones.

D gene	V gene	J gene	clone size	CDR3 protein	CDR3 DNA
TRBD2	TRBV5-1	TRBJ2-3	.	CASSAGLAGLTGGTDTQYF	TGCGCCAGCAGCGCCGGACTAGCGGGACTTACAGGGGGCACAGATACGCAGTATTTT
TRBD1	TRBV29-1	TRBJ2-3	.	CSVEGQTGLTDTQYF	TGCAGCGTTGAAGGCCAGACAGGGCTCACAGATACGCAGTATTTT
.	TRBV4-1	TRBJ1-5	.	CASSQSRALNQPQHF	TGCGCCAGCAGCCAAAGCAGGGCCTTGAATCAGCCCCAGCATTTT
TRBD1	TRBV18	TRBJ1-5	.	CASSRDRGINQPQHF	TGTGCCAGCTCGAGGGACAGGGGGATTAATCAGCCCCAGCATTTT
.	TRBV2	TRBJ1-2	.	CASSEDRNYGYTF	TGTGCCAGCAGTGAAGACAGAAACTATGGCTACACCTTC
.	TRBV5-4	TRBJ2-7	once	CASSSQGLWEQYF	TGTGCCAGCAGCTCTCAGGGGTTGTGGGAGCAGTACTTC
TRBD1	TRBV9	TRBJ2-1	.	CASGSGQGPYNEQFF	TGTGCCAGCGGATCGGGACAGGGTCCCTACAATGAGCAGTTCTTC
.	TRBV7-6	TRBJ1-2	.	CASSLVTGHYTF	TGTGCCAGCAGCTTAGTTACAGGGCACTACACCTTC
TRBD2	TRBV5-1	TRBJ2-1	.	CASSSGTSGREQFF	TGCGCCAGCAGCTCCGGGACTAGCGGGAGAGAGCAGTTCTTC
TRBD1	TRBV2	TRBJ2-7	.	CASRGAGTGYHEQYF	TGTGCCAGCAGAGGGGCCGGGACAGGGTACCACGAGCAGTACTTC
TRBD1	TRBV19	TRBJ1-2	.	CASRSTDRNGYTF	TGTGCCAGTCGGTCTACGGACAGGAATGGCTACACCTTC
TRBD2	TRBV4-2	TRBJ2-3	.	CASSQAALAGAHSPDTQYF	TGTGCCAGCAGCCAAGCCGCGCTAGCGGGGGCCCACAGCCCAGATACGCAGTATTTT
.	TRBV28	TRBJ2-1	.	CASRLQGWEQFF	TGTGCCAGCAGACTTCAGGGATGGGAGCAGTTCTTC
.	TRBV7-2	TRBJ2-3	.	CASRPPSGDTQYF	TGTGCCAGCAGACCACCGAGCGGGGATACGCAGTATTTT
.	TRBV9	TRBJ1-1	.	CASSVGAGYTEAFF	TGTGCCAGCAGCGTAGGCGCAGGGTACACTGAAGCTTTCTTT
.	TRBV30	TRBJ1-5	once	CAWSVLLSNQPQHF	TGTGCCTGGAGTGTATTGCTTAGCAATCAGCCCCAGCATTTT
.	TRBV7-3	TRBJ2-5	.	CASSFAGDKWETQYF	TGTGCCAGCAGCTTTGCAGGGGACAAGTGGGAGACCCAGTACTTC
.	TRBV19	TRBJ2-7	.	CASSKRVGSPWNEQYF	TGTGCCAGTAGTAAGCGAGTTGGGTCCCCTTGGAACGAGCAGTACTTC
TRBD1	TRBV15	TRBJ1-2	.	CATSSGDRVNGYTF	TGTGCCACCAGCAGCGGAGACAGGGTGAATGGCTACACCTTC
TRBD2	TRBV5-1	TRBJ2-3	.	CASSPPVAGGLTDTQYF	TGCGCCAGCAGCCCCCCCGTAGCGGGGGGACTCACAGATACGCAGTATTTT
.	TRBV30	TRBJ1-6	.	CAWSEGDTYNSPLHF	TGTGCCTGGAGTGAAGGAGACACCTATAATTCACCCCTCCACTTT
.	TRBV28	TRBJ1-6	few	CASSLRQANSPLHF	TGTGCCAGCAGTTTAAGACAGGCTAATTCACCCCTCCACTTT
.	TRBV19	TRBJ2-7	few	CASSIQGYEQYF	TGTGCCAGTAGTATCCAGGGCTACGAGCAGTACTTC
.	TRBV27	TRBJ1-2	.	CASRERGRNYGYTF	TGTGCCAGCAGAGAAAGGGGTCGAAACTATGGCTACACCTTC
.	TRBV6-6	TRBJ1-6	.	CASSYSNSYNSPLHF	TGTGCCAGCAGTTACTCGAACTCCTATAATTCACCCCTCCACTTT
.	TRBV15	TRBJ1-2	.	CATSRGNQRVYGYTF	TGTGCCACCAGCAGAGGAAACCAGAGAGTCTATGGCTACACCTTC
TRBD2	TRBV18	TRBJ2-2	.	CASSPASGRAHGELFF	TGTGCCAGCTCACCGGCTAGCGGGAGGGCCCACGGGGAGCTGTTTTTT
.	TRBV7-9	TRBJ2-7	.	CASSSTRYEQYF	TGTGCCAGCAGCTCGACCCGCTACGAGCAGTACTTC
TRBD2	TRBV18	TRBJ2-5	.	CASSPILAGVETQYF	TGTGCCAGCTCACCAATTCTAGCGGGGGTTGAGACCCAGTACTTC
.	TRBV5-4	TRBJ2-5	once	CASSKDSQETQYF	TGTGCCAGCAGCAAGGACAGTCAAGAGACCCAGTACTTC
.	TRBV15	TRBJ1-2	.	CATSREMPVSNYGYTF	TGTGCCACCAGCAGAGAGATGCCAGTTTCTAACTATGGCTACACCTTC
TRBD1	TRBV7-2	TRBJ1-4	few	CASSLDPRGKKLFF	TGTGCCAGCAGCTTAGACCCCAGGGGGAAAAAACTGTTTTTT
.	TRBV18	TRBJ1-6	.	CASSPDVGYSPLHF	TGTGCCAGCTCCCCGGACGTAGGATATTCACCCCTCCACTTT
TRBD2	TRBV11-2	TRBJ2-3	.	CASSPRGGGRDTQYF	TGTGCCAGCAGCCCTCGGGGCGGGGGGCGAGATACGCAGTATTTT
TRBD2	TRBV7-3	TRBJ2-3	.	CASSDGTSGDTQYF	TGTGCCAGCAGCGACGGGACTAGCGGAGATACGCAGTATTTT
TRBD1	TRBV2	TRBJ1-4	.	CASRQGGEKLFF	TGTGCCAGCCGACAGGGTGGTGAAAAACTGTTTTTT
TRBD1	TRBV7-3	TRBJ2-1	few	CASSARTGGYNEQFF	TGTGCCAGCAGCGCACGGACAGGGGGGTACAATGAGCAGTTCTTC
TRBD2	TRBV27	TRBJ2-2	.	CASSGLSSGLAGELFF	TGTGCCAGCAGCGGGCTTTCTAGCGGTTTGGCCGGGGAGCTGTTTTTT
.	TRBV5-1	TRBJ2-5	few	CASSTGASGETQYF	TGCGCCAGCAGCACCGGGGCAAGCGGGGAGACCCAGTACTTC
.	TRBV5-1	TRBJ2-1	.	CASSLAQGLYNEQFF	TGCGCCAGCAGCTTGGCACAGGGCCTTTACAATGAGCAGTTCTTC
.	TRBV19	TRBJ1-1	.	CASSAGNRMNTEAFF	TGTGCCAGTAGTGCGGGCAACCGGATGAACACTGAAGCTTTCTTT
.	TRBV6-5	TRBJ1-2	.	CASSEQGGGYTF	TGTGCCAGCAGTGAACAGGGAGGCGGCTACACCTTC
.	TRBV30	TRBJ2-3	.	CAWRSVPTDTQYF	TGTGCCTGGAGGAGCGTCCCCACAGATACGCAGTATTTT
.	TRBV14	TRBJ2-4	.	CASSQGAKRNIQYF	TGTGCCAGCAGCCAAGGGGCGAAGAGAAACATTCAGTACTTC
.	TRBV6-1	TRBJ2-3	.	CASSLPGGPHTQYF	TGTGCCAGCAGCCTTCCCGGGGGGCCACATACGCAGTATTTT
TRBD1	TRBV6-1	TRBJ2-7	few	CASSRQGLYEQYF	TGTGCCAGCAGCCGACAGGGGCTCTACGAGCAGTACTTC
TRBD2	TRBV7-9	TRBJ2-1	.	CASSARRGRAYPEQFF	TGTGCCAGCAGCGCGCGTCGGGGGAGGGCCTATCCTGAGCAGTTCTTC